This TCR beta chain was found in a study of T cells in Graves' hyperthyroidism and ophthalmopathy. Authors of the study amplified TCR beta CDR3 regions from RNA transcripts. Researchers ran a first-round RT-PCR on the TCR CDR3 using the HTBI primer set. Via MiXCR, TCRdb re-called the multiplex PCR reads, giving one row per CDR3 protein. In the table there are about 400,000 distinct CDR3 sequences, 15% to 18% of which are singletons. Diagnosis relied on clinical symptoms, serum thyroxine and TRAb, thyroid ultrasound and orbital computed tomography. The germline V gene has CDR1 SGHNT and CDR2 YYREEE (reference sequence). The CDR3 consists of 17 residues. The V gene lost 0 bases and the J gene lost 2 bases, with 18 bases spanning the gap.

J is TRBJ2-7 and V is TRBV5-4; possible D gene TRBD2, 6 bases. This clonotype was sampled from a woman aged 18-29 years with Graves' hyperthyroidism that later progressed to Graves' ophthalmopathy. Sequenced sample: blood. CDR3 in amino acids: CASSLGATSHIAYEQYF. The CDR3 nucleotides read TGTGCCAGCAGCTTGGGCGCAACTAGCCACATTGCCTACGAGCAGTACTTC. The full variable domain, with the rest looked up from reference TRBV5-4 and TRBJ2-7, is ETGVTQSPTHLIKTRGQQVTLRCSSQSGHNTVSWYQQALGQGPQFIFQYYREEENGRGNFPPRFSGLQFPNYSSELNVNALELDDSALYLCASSLGATSHIAYEQYFGPGTRLTVT.